This T cell receptor (beta chain) is from a study of T cells after posttransplantation cyclophosphamide. Findings of the study overall: Recipient CMV seropositivity and CMV reactivation strongly tracked TRB clonality.

The naive gate required viable CD3+CD4+ or CD3+CD8+ cells with CCR7+CD45RA+CD45RO-CD95-CD27+CD28+ phenotype. On the day of bone marrow donation, the related graft donor provided peripheral blood. The CDR3 loop spans 15 amino acids. CDR1 and CDR2 from the germline V gene are MRHNA and SNTAGT. The germline V and J ends were trimmed by 4 bases and 0 bases, with 10 bases remaining between them. As for this clone: Antigen specificity is unknown.

Profiling relied on immunoSEQ multiplex PCR, and the TCRdb table lists in-frame clones only, not all of them. This repertoire shows approximately 15,000 clones, around 95% found once; its top ten account for 0.25% to 0.3%. Sequences were obtained from naive CD4+ T cells sorted from blood. This TCR was sampled from a woman in her forties or fifties in good health and a related stem cell transplant donor. The chain couples TRBV6-4 to TRBJ1-5; unclear D gene. CDR3: CASSASPYSNQPQHF. In DNA form, the CDR3 reads TGTGCCAGCAGTGCGTCACCCTATAGCAATCAGCCCCAGCATTTT.